This TCR beta chain stems from a study of shared clonotypes between healthy human individuals. V was clipped by 4 bases and J by 7 bases; unmatched bases: 6. Germline V gives CDR1 SGHRS, CDR2 YFSETQ. The length of the CDR3 is 14 residues. Each unsorted PBMC replicate got 300 ng genomic DNA, approximately 29,000 genomes. TCRdb's copy holds only in-frame clones and misses some; the assay was immunoSEQ multiplex PCR. Altogether some 510,000 clones are present, 79% being singletons, with the ten largest covering roughly 13%. This clone was counted ten times or more. The TCR was taken from a woman in her thirties or forties in good health. Some clones in this sample may be carry-over from other donors' samples. The J gene is TRBJ1-2, the V gene TRBV5-1; 11 positions agree with TRBD1. Sequencing used PBMCs. This CDR3 is CASSTGQGASGYTF. The CDR3 DNA reads TGCGCCAGCAGCACCGGACAGGGGGCGAGTGGCTACACCTTC.